This T cell receptor (beta chain) was obtained from a study of blood T cell repertoires in COVID-19. Study-wide background: T cells, B-cell-depleted T cells, or PBMCs supplied cDNA or gDNA.

The V gene lost 6 bases and the J gene lost 2 bases, with 8 bases spanning the gap. CDR3 length: 12 amino acids. CDR1 is MNHEY and CDR2 is SMNVEV in the germline V gene (reference sequence). Original processing notes: It was from reference gene primer amplification that nucleated cell counts were estimated. The assay was immunoSEQ multiplex PCR, and TCRdb's table has in-frame clones only and misses some. V and J calls and clone size are those listed in that table; D and trimming were worked out from the DNA. Of approximately 120,000 clones in the sample, more than 70% are singletons; the top ten hold about 5.7%. This clone appeared a single time.

This sequence joins TRBV27 and TRBJ2-7; D remains unclear. Sequenced input: peripheral blood. The sequence derives from a human donor in a cohort sampled during active COVID-19. DNA for the CDR3: TGTGCCAGCAGAACTGGAGCCTACGAGCAGTACTTC. Translated, it gives CASRTGAYEQYF.